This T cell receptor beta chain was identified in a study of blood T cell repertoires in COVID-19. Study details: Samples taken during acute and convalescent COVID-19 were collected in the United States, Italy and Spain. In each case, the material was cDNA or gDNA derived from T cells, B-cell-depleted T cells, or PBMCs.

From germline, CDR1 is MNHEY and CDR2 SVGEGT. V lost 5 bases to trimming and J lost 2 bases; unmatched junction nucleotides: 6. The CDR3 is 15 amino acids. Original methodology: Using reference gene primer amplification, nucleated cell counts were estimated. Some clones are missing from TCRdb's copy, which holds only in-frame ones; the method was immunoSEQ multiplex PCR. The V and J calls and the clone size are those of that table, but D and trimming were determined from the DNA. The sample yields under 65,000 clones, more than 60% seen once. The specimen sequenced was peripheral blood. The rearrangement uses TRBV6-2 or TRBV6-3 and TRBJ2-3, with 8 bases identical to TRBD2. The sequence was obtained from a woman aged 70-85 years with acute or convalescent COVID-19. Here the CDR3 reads CASSRIAGYTDTQYF. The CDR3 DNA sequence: TGTGCCAGCAGTAGGATAGCGGGGTACACAGATACGCAGTATTTT.